This entry concerns a single TCR beta chain. The sample originates from a study of shared clonotypes between healthy human individuals. Repertoires were generated with immunoSEQ multiplex PCR, while TCRdb's copy carries only in-frame clones and drops some. This sample has 800,000 or so clones, with approximately 97% found just once. Trimming at V came to 4 bases and at J to 4 bases, leaving 3 bases not matched to a gene. This CDR3 has 14 amino acids. CDR1 is PRHDT, CDR2 FYEKMQ, per germline (reference sequence). Naive CD8 populations comprised CD45RO-negative cells positively selected for CCR7, excluding terminally differentiated effector memory CD45RA+ cells.

This TCR was sampled from a man aged 25 to 40 in good health. The chain is built from TRBV13 and TRBJ2-2; TRBD1 aligns across 7 bases. The sequenced sample was naive CD8+ T cells sorted from blood. This CDR3 is CASSSRDSTGELFF. The CDR3 bases are TGTGCCAGCAGCTCCCGGGACAGCACCGGGGAGCTGTTTTTT.